The present TCR beta chain was sequenced within a study of a mutant IDH1 vaccine in newly diagnosed glioma. Repertoires were generated with immunoSEQ multiplex PCR, while TCRdb's copy carries only in-frame clones and drops some. The table shows fewer than 100,000 clones, with approximately 90% occurring only once. V lost 4 bases and J 2 bases, leaving 5 bases between the germline ends. Germline loops: CDR1 GTSNPN, CDR2 SVGIG (reference sequence). CDR3 length equals 12 residues. The time point is: baseline, week 1 (first vaccination visit). Treatment given: pre-vaccination baseline after standard-of-care therapy.

V and J are TRBV30 and TRBJ1-4; D not certain. The sequence was collected from a woman aged 45-65 years with glioma. The sequencing used PBMCs, collected from a glioma patient treated with radiotherapy, temozolomide or both. CDR3 sequence: CAWKLTNEKLFF. In DNA form, the CDR3 reads TGTGCCTGGAAGTTGACTAATGAAAAACTGTTTTTT.